The 25 T cell receptor beta chains presented below share a single source sample, sequenced in a study of blood T cell repertoires in COVID-19. The protocol was immunoSEQ multiplex PCR, while the TCRdb copy is restricted to in-frame clones and leaves out a portion. The table has about 200,000 clones, roughly three quarters seen once. Sequencing used peripheral blood. The receptor source for this set is a woman aged 40 to 49 with COVID-19, enrolled during active disease.

This clone was counted a single time. The rearrangement links TRBV12-3 or TRBV12-4 to TRBJ2-7, with D perhaps TRBD1 (6 bases). The CDR3 has 13 residues. V was clipped by 5 bases and J by 2 bases, with 10 bases between them. CDR3 sequence: CASSRTETYEQYF. CDR3 in DNA: TGTGCCAGCAGTCGGACAGAGACCTACGAGCAGTACTTC.

The CDR3 reads CASSLGTSGRFKDTQYF. The CDR3 nucleotides are TGTGCCAGCAGCCTCGGGACTAGCGGGAGGTTTAAAGATACGCAGTATTTT. The rearrangement links TRBV3-1 (or the pseudogene TRBV3-2) to TRBJ2-3; 15 bases are a match to TRBD2. Germline CDR1 LGHDT, CDR2 YNNKEL (reference sequence). The CDR3 extends over 17 amino acids. V shed 4 bases, J shed 5 bases, and the junction held 7 bases outside the gene matches.

This chain uses TRBV7-3 with TRBJ1-2, with D perhaps TRBD1 (5 bases). V lost 5 bases and J 10 bases, leaving 20 bases between the germline ends. This CDR3 comprises 14 residues. Germline V gene lookup returns CDR1 SGHTA and CDR2 FQGTGA. Written as DNA, the CDR3 is TGTGCCAGCAGCCGGACCGGGACTGCTATCGCCTACACCTTC. Translating it yields CASSRTGTAIAYTF. Supplemented by reference TRBV7-3 and TRBJ1-2, the full variable domain reads GAGVSQTPSNKVTEKGKYVELRCDPISGHTALYWYRQSLGQGPEFLIYFQGTGAADDSGLPNDRFFAVRPEGSVSTLKIQRTERGDSAVYLCASSRTGTAIAYTFGSGTRLTVV.

Of note for this clone: The junction shows a germline mismatch at one end, possibly a read error. The rearrangement uses TRBV6-5 and TRBJ2-7; 9 nucleotides align to TRBD1. CDR1 MNHEY and CDR2 SVGAGI come from the germline V gene. There are 15 residues in the CDR3. CDR3 DNA: TGTGCCAGCAGTCCGGGACAGGGTATCTCCTACAAGCAGTACTTC. It yields the protein CASSPGQGISYKQYF.

The chain couples TRBV4-2 to TRBJ2-1; D gene uncertain. The V and J ends lost 1 base and 8 bases respectively, with 21 bases between them. The V gene's germline CDR1 is LGHNA and CDR2 YNFKEQ. CDR3 size: 17 residues. The CDR3 region is CASSQVGLLLRIHEQFF. In DNA, the CDR3 is TGTGCCAGCAGCCAAGTGGGTCTTCTCCTGAGGATCCATGAGCAGTTCTTC.

The chain links TRBV6-5 to TRBJ1-2; 7 nucleotides match TRBD1. The length of the CDR3 is 14 residues. After removal of 11 bases from V and 7 bases from J, the junction contained 16 bases not matched to a gene. Germline CDR1 and CDR2: MNHEY and SVGAGI. The CDR3, as DNA: TGTGCCGTCAGACAGGGAACTACTACGCGTGGCTACACCTTC. It codes for CAVRQGTTTRGYTF.

V usage is TRBV5-1 and J usage is TRBJ2-3, with D perhaps matching TRBD1 (5 bases). The CDR3 has 15 amino acids. CDR1 is SGHRS, CDR2 YFSETQ, per germline. Between the trimmed V and J ends, which lost 2 bases and 5 bases, there was a span of 15 bases. CDR3 protein: CASSLVQVDGDTQYF. The DNA for the CDR3 is TGCGCCAGCAGCTTAGTACAGGTTGATGGAGATACGCAGTATTTT.

The gene calls are TRBV6-5 and TRBJ2-3, with 9 bases that match TRBD2. The trim removed 2 bases at V and 5 bases at J, leaving 5 bases unmatched. Germline CDR1 MNHEY, CDR2 SVGAGI. This CDR3 has 15 amino acids. The CDR3 sequence is CASSYAGGPGDTQYF. The CDR3 DNA reads TGTGCCAGCAGTTACGCGGGAGGGCCGGGAGATACGCAGTATTTT.

This chain connects TRBV6-5 to TRBJ2-7; TRBD1 agrees at 9 bases. After removal of 7 bases from V and 7 bases from J, the junction contained 14 bases not matched to a gene. CDR3 length equals 15 residues. Looked up from germline, CDR1 is MNHEY and CDR2 is SVGAGI. CDR3 amino acids: CASTKPGQGKREQYF. Here the CDR3 DNA reads TGTGCCAGCACCAAACCGGGACAGGGAAAAAGGGAGCAGTACTTC.

The V gene is TRBV3-1 (or the pseudogene TRBV3-2), the J gene TRBJ1-5, with 8 bases that match TRBD1. V shed 7 bases, J shed 5 bases, and the junction held 4 bases outside the gene matches. This CDR3 comprises 13 residues. The germline V gene has CDR1 LGHDT and CDR2 YNNKEL (reference sequence). CDR3 bases: TGTGCCAGCAAAGGACAGGGCGATCAGCCCCAGCATTTT. This gives the protein CASKGQGDQPQHF.

The chain links TRBV6-5 to TRBJ2-2, with D perhaps matching TRBD1 (6 bases). This CDR3 region has 15 residues. From germline, CDR1 is MNHEY and CDR2 SVGAGI. V was clipped by 6 bases and J by 5 bases, with 16 bases between them. DNA for the CDR3: TGTGCCAGCAGGTCGGAACAGGGCTCTACCGGGGAGCTGTTTTTT. This gives the protein CASRSEQGSTGELFF.

The V gene is TRBV27, the J gene TRBJ2-7, with 7 nucleotides matching TRBD1. The ends lost 3 bases at V and 7 bases at J; junction bases unmatched: 9. The CDR3 spans 14 residues. Per germline, CDR1 MNHEY and CDR2 SMNVEV (reference sequence). The CDR3 nucleotides are TGTGCCAGCAGTTTCGCGACAGGGATCGGGGAGCAGTACTTC. Translated, it gives CASSFATGIGEQYF.

This clone was recorded once. This chain joins TRBV5-1 and TRBJ1-1; TRBD1 matches at 10 bases. J was trimmed by 3 bases and V by 0 bases; bases with no gene match: 5. CDR1 is SGHRS, CDR2 YFSETQ, per germline. The CDR3 spans 16 residues. The CDR3 loop reads CASSLGYGQGDTEAFF. The CDR3, as DNA: TGCGCCAGCAGCTTGGGATACGGACAGGGGGACACTGAAGCTTTCTTT. Drawing the rest from reference TRBV5-1 and TRBJ1-1, the complete variable domain is KAGVTQTPRYLIKTRGQQVTLSCSPISGHRSVSWYQQTPGQGLQFLFEYFSETQRNKGNFPGRFSGRQFSNSRSEMNVSTLELGDSALYLCASSLGYGQGDTEAFFGQGTRLTVV.

This clone was seen once. This chain connects TRBV6-6 to TRBJ2-7, with D possibly being TRBD1 (6 bases). Germline assignment: CDR1 MNHNY and CDR2 SVGAGI (reference sequence). V shed 5 bases and J shed 2 bases, with 13 bases lying between them. The CDR3 covers 14 residues. CDR3 protein: CASSNPGQAYEQYF. The CDR3 nucleotides are TGTGCCAGCAGTAACCCGGGACAAGCCTACGAGCAGTACTTC.

This clone was observed a handful of times. The chain is built from TRBV6-4 and TRBJ2-1; 8 bases map to TRBD2. This CDR3 is built from 14 residues. CDR1 and CDR2 (germline): MRHNA, SNTAGT. V dropped 3 bases and J dropped 6; count of bases not matched to a gene: 4. CDR3 DNA sequence: TGTGCCAGCAGTGAAGCGGGAGAGGCCAATGAGCAGTTCTTC. This sequence encodes CASSEAGEANEQFF.

This chain joins TRBV5-1 and TRBJ2-3; unclear D gene. Germline V gene data show CDR1 as SGHRS and CDR2 as YFSETQ. The V end was cut by 3 bases, the J end by 6 bases, with 11 bases between. The CDR3 is made up of 13 amino acids. This CDR3 is CASSSRLEDTQYF. The CDR3 nucleotides are TGCGCCAGCAGCTCTCGACTCGAGGATACGCAGTATTTT.

This sequence joins TRBV29-1 and TRBJ2-7; 11 nucleotides align to TRBD2. The V gene end was trimmed by 2 bases and the J gene end by 7 bases; junction bases not matched to a gene: 7. The CDR3 length is 14 residues. Germline CDR1 SQVTM, CDR2 ANQGSEA. The CDR3 here is CSVETLAGVREQYF. CDR3 nucleotides: TGCAGCGTTGAAACACTAGCGGGGGTGAGGGAGCAGTACTTC.

This clone came up a few times. The gene calls are TRBV7-8 and TRBJ2-2, with D possibly matching TRBD2 (6 bases). Trimming removed 4 bases at V and 2 bases at J, with 14 bases between. CDR3 length: 16 residues. Germline lookup yields CDR1 SGHVS and CDR2 FQNEAQ. CDR3 in DNA: TGTGCCAGCAGCTCGCGCTCTGGGACTAACACCGGGGAGCTGTTTTTT. This translates into CASSSRSGTNTGELFF.

The V call is TRBV7-9, the J call TRBJ2-5, with 8 bases matching TRBD1. This CDR3 spans 13 amino acids. V lost 5 bases and J lost 5; bases outside the gene matches: 4. CDR1 SEHNR and CDR2 FQNEAQ come from the germline V gene (reference sequence). Here the CDR3 reads CASSRTGWETQYF. CDR3 nucleotide sequence: TGTGCCAGCAGCCGGACAGGGTGGGAGACCCAGTACTTC.

The chain recombines TRBV7-7 with TRBJ2-5; TRBD2 matches at 11 bases. The CDR3 covers 14 residues. The V gene end was trimmed by 7 bases and the J gene end by 5 bases; junction bases not matched to a gene: 6. CDR1 and CDR2 from the germline V gene are SSHAT and FNYEAQ (reference sequence). CDR3 nucleotides: TGTGCCAGCAAACTAGCGGGAGCAGGGGAGACCCAGTACTTC. Protein: CASKLAGAGETQYF. Full variable domain (missing parts from reference TRBV7-7 and TRBJ2-5): GAGVSQSPRYKVTKRGQDVTLRCDPISSHATLYWYQQALGQGPEFLTYFNYEAQPDKSGLPSDRFSAERPEGSISTLTIQRTEQRDSAMYRCASKLAGAGETQYFGPGTRLLVL.

This chain uses TRBV5-1 with TRBJ1-1, with D possibly TRBD1 on 5 matching bases. Trimming stripped 0 bases from V and 5 bases from J, with 20 bases between. Germline CDR1 reads SGHRS; CDR2 reads YFSETQ. The CDR3 runs to 17 residues. The chain's CDR3 is CASSLEGFWQGGTEAFF. The CDR3 nucleotides are TGCGCCAGCAGCTTGGAAGGATTTTGGCAGGGAGGTACTGAAGCTTTCTTT.

CDR3 in amino acids: CASSESGEDSGNTIYF. CDR3 DNA: TGTGCCAGCAGTGAATCTGGGGAGGACTCTGGAAACACCATATATTTT. V and J are TRBV2 and TRBJ1-3; D is undetermined. Trimming stripped 2 bases from V and 0 bases from J, with 11 bases between. This CDR3 region has 16 residues. Germline V gives CDR1 SNHLY, CDR2 FYNNEI.

The CDR3 sequence: CASSQQLAWEQYF. The DNA of the CDR3 is TGCGCCAGCAGCCAACAACTAGCATGGGAGCAGTACTTC. V usage is TRBV4-3 and J usage is TRBJ2-7; D might be TRBD2 (6 bases). Germline-derived CDR1 and CDR2 are LGHNA and YSLEER. The CDR3 sequence is 13 residues long. Trimming removed 2 bases at V and 7 bases at J, with 12 bases between.

The chain employs TRBV12-5 and TRBJ2-5; no clear D gene. Germline V gene lookup returns CDR1 LGHNT and CDR2 FRNRAP. This CDR3 comprises 15 residues. Trimming removed 1 base from V and 0 bases from J, with 9 bases in between. The CDR3 DNA follows: TGTGCTAGTGGTTTGGGCCTCGGAGACCAAGAGACCCAGTACTTC. Its translation: CASGLGLGDQETQYF.

The chain has TRBV28 and TRBJ2-7, with D perhaps matching TRBD2 (6 bases). Per germline, CDR1 MDHEN and CDR2 SYDVKM. This CDR3 spans 12 amino acids. The ends were cut back, 9 bases at V and 5 bases at J, with 14 bases in the middle. In DNA, the CDR3 is TGTGCCAGTTGTTGGGGACTCGACGAGCAGTACTTC. Translated: CASCWGLDEQYF. The whole variable domain, filled in from reference TRBV28 and TRBJ2-7, reads DVKVTQSSRYLVKRTGEKVFLECVQDMDHENMFWYRQDPGLGLRLIYFSYDVKMKEKGDIPEGYSVSREKKERFSLILESASTNQTSMYLCASCWGLDEQYFGPGTRLTVT.